This T cell receptor (beta chain) was captured in a study of sequential checkpoint blockade in melanoma. About the research overall: Patients were randomized 1:1 to nivolumab-then-ipilimumab or ipilimumab-then-nivolumab first-line. Each arm's sequence ended with maintenance nivolumab.

Libraries were prepared by immunoSEQ multiplex PCR; TCRdb keeps only in-frame clonotypes and omits some of them. The sample records 30,000 to 40,000 clones, around 86% being singletons. Treatment here: randomized to nivolumab then ipilimumab (arm A) or the reverse (arm B). DNA-damaging chemotherapy had not been given to any patient beforehand. Live CD3+CD8+ CD19− CD56− cells were sorted from PBMCs. The CDR3 runs to 15 residues. The V end was cut by 3 bases, the J end by 0 bases, with 12 bases between. Per the germline V gene, CDR1 is SNHLY and CDR2 is FYNNEI. This clonotype was sampled from a human donor with melanoma. V and J are TRBV2 and TRBJ2-7, with D possibly being TRBD1 (6 bases). The starting material was CD8+ T cells sorted from blood (inferred from file names), obtained from a patient given nivolumab and ipilimumab in sequence. The CDR3 region has the DNA TGTGCCAGCAGTGAGGACAGACGTACCTCCTACGAGCAGTACTTC. This codes for CASSEDRRTSYEQYF. The complete variable domain, with remaining parts taken from reference TRBV2 and TRBJ2-7, reads EPEVTQTPSHQVTQMGQEVILRCVPISNHLYFYWYRQILGQKVEFLVSFYNNEISEKSEIFDDQFSVERPDGSNFTLKIRSTKLEDSAMYFCASSEDRRTSYEQYFGPGTRLTVT.